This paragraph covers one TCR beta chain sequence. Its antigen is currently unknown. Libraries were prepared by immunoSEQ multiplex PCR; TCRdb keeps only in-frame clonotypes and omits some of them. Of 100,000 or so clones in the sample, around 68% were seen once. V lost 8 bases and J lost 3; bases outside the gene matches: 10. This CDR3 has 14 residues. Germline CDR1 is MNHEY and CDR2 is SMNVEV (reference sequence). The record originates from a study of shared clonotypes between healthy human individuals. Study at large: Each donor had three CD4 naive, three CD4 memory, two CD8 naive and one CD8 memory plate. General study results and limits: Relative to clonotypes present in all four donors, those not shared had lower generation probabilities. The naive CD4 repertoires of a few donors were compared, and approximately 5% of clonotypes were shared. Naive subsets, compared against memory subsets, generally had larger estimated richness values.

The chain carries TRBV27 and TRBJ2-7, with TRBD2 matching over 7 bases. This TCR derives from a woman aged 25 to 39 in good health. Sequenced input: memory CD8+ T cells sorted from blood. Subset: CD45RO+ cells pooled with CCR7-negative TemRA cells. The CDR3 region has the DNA TGTGCCAGCGCGGTCGGTGCTAGCGGCTACGAGCAGTACTTC. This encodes CASAVGASGYEQYF.